Listed below are T cell receptor beta chains from one sample, sequenced in a study of T cells in Graves' hyperthyroidism and ophthalmopathy. TCRdb fed the multiplex PCR reads into MiXCR, producing one record per CDR3 protein. The data hold around 700,000 distinct CDR3 sequences, with around 20% observed a single time. Sequencing input: blood. These receptors were collected from a woman in her fifties or sixties with Graves' hyperthyroidism that later progressed to Graves' ophthalmopathy. Each CDR3 is given with its conserved first and last residue. D genes are given only for firm matches. Clone sizes are given selectively: once, few, many, or a class where the clone is expanded.

v_gene	abundance	j_gene	len	d_gene	CDR3nt	CDR3aa
TRBV5-1	many	TRBJ2-1	14	.	TGCGCCAGCAGCTCCATTCCGGGGGCCAATGAGCAGTTCTTC	CASSSIPGANEQFF
TRBV3-1	.	TRBJ2-2	12	.	TGTGCCAGCAGCCACCAGGCGGGGGAGCTGTTTTTT	CASSHQAGELFF
TRBV6-2/TRBV6-3	few	TRBJ1-2	16	.	TGTGCCAGCGGGAATTACCGGGACGGCCAGAGCTATGGCTACACCTTC	CASGNYRDGQSYGYTF
TRBV4-1	few	TRBJ2-1	16	.	TGCGCCAGCAGCCAAAACCGCGGGTCCTCCTACAATGAGCAGTTCTTC	CASSQNRGSSYNEQFF
TRBV6-1	many	TRBJ2-1	15	.	TGTGCCAGCAGTGAAGACCCCTCCTCCTACAATGAGCAGTTCTTC	CASSEDPSSYNEQFF
TRBV7-3	few	TRBJ2-3	14	.	TGTGCCAGCAGCCCCCTAGGAGCCTCAGATACGCAGTATTTT	CASSPLGASDTQYF
TRBV10-3	few	TRBJ2-3	15	.	TGTGCCATCAGTGATCCGGGGGCTAGCGCAGATACGCAGTATTTT	CAISDPGASADTQYF
TRBV10-3	few	TRBJ2-2	14	TRBD2	TGTGCCATCGGAGAAGCGGGGGGGCCCGGGGAGCTGTTTTTT	CAIGEAGGPGELFF
TRBV15	few	TRBJ2-7	16	TRBD1	TGTGCCACCAGCAGATTAACGACAGGGGCACCTTACGAGCAGTACTTC	CATSRLTTGAPYEQYF
TRBV9	few	TRBJ2-1	17	TRBD2	TGTGCCAGCAGCGTAGGTACTTGGGGGGGATCCTACAATGAGCAGTTCTTC	CASSVGTWGGSYNEQFF
TRBV11-2	many	TRBJ1-2	16	TRBD1	TGTGCCAGCAGCCCCCGCCGTACAGGGGACCTATATGGCTACACCTTC	CASSPRRTGDLYGYTF
TRBV10-1	.	TRBJ1-5	18	TRBD1	TGCGCCAGCAGTGAGTCCAGACCACAGGGGGCGGGCAATCAGCCCCAGCATTTT	CASSESRPQGAGNQPQHF
TRBV7-8	.	TRBJ2-2	13	.	TGTGCCAGCAGCGGCCTTGAGCGGGGGGAGCTGTTTTTT	CASSGLERGELFF
TRBV14	many	TRBJ2-1	16	.	TGTGCCAGCAACACGGAGGACCTGAGCTCCTACAATGAGCAGTTCTTC	CASNTEDLSSYNEQFF
TRBV7-9	.	TRBJ1-2	16	.	TGTGCCAGCAGCCCCGCCGGGTCAGGCACGGACTATGGCTACACCTTC	CASSPAGSGTDYGYTF
TRBV7-2	.	TRBJ2-5	14	.	TGTGCCAGCACTCCGCCGGGGTTCTCACGTCCCCAGTACTTC	CASTPPGFSRPQYF
TRBV13	.	TRBJ1-1	17	.	TGTGCCAGCAGCTTAGGCGGATTGCGGGGGCGTTCCACTGAAGCTTTCTTT	CASSLGGLRGRSTEAFF
TRBV11-2	many	TRBJ1-5	13	.	TGTGCCAGCAGCTTAGTCGAAGACCAGCCCCAGCATTTT	CASSLVEDQPQHF
TRBV20-1	many	TRBJ2-3	16	TRBD1	TGCAGTGCCATTATCGCGTTTGGGACAGTCCCAGATACGCAGTATTTT	CSAIIAFGTVPDTQYF
TRBV12-3/TRBV12-4	many	TRBJ1-1	14	.	TGTGCCAGCCGAAATGAACCAAGGGTTACTGAAGCTTTCTTT	CASRNEPRVTEAFF
TRBV30	.	TRBJ2-3	15	.	TGTGCCTGGAGTGTGACGGGGGAGGGGGTAGATACGCAGTATTTT	CAWSVTGEGVDTQYF
TRBV25-1	few	TRBJ2-2	15	.	TGTGCCAGCAGTAGGGTCCAGGGGTACACCGGGGAGCTGTTTTTT	CASSRVQGYTGELFF
TRBV11-2	many	TRBJ2-3	14	.	TGTGCCAGCAGCCCCCGGTTGAGTACAGATACGCAGTATTTT	CASSPRLSTDTQYF
TRBV20-1	few	TRBJ2-7	12	.	TGCAGTGCTGCCAAGGTGGAGTACGAGCAGTACTTC	CSAAKVEYEQYF
TRBV4-1	.	TRBJ1-1	14	.	TGCGCCAGCAGCCAAGTGGCCGAGAACACTGAAGCTTTCTTT	CASSQVAENTEAFF
TRBV6-1	.	TRBJ1-1	14	TRBD1	TGTGCCAGCAACCCCACAGGGGGCAACACTGAAGCTTTCTTT	CASNPTGGNTEAFF
TRBV13	.	TRBJ2-7	14	.	TGTGCCAGCAGCCGGGACCTCTCCTCCTACGAGCAGTACTTC	CASSRDLSSYEQYF
TRBV30	many	TRBJ1-5	14	.	TGTGCCTGGAGTGTAAATCGGGGAGGCCAGCCCCAGCATTTT	CAWSVNRGGQPQHF
TRBV27	few	TRBJ1-6	15	.	TGTGCCAGCACTTTCGGGGGCTCCTATAATTCACCCCTCCACTTT	CASTFGGSYNSPLHF
TRBV12-3/TRBV12-4	many	TRBJ1-3	15	.	TGTGCCAGCAGCCCCCTTCGGGGGCGAGGAAACACCATATATTTT	CASSPLRGRGNTIYF
TRBV29-1	.	TRBJ2-7	12	.	TGCAGCGTTAGGAAAGACTCCTACGAGCAGTACTTC	CSVRKDSYEQYF
TRBV20-1	.	TRBJ2-1	15	TRBD1	TGCAGTGCTAGAGGAGGGGCAGGGGGATTGAATGAGCAGTTCTTC	CSARGGAGGLNEQFF
TRBV29-1	many	TRBJ1-1	13	TRBD1	TGCAGCGTTCCGGGACAGGGCTTTCCTGAAGCTTTCTTT	CSVPGQGFPEAFF
TRBV5-1	many	TRBJ1-1	14	TRBD1	TGCGCCAGCAGCCGAACGACAGGGGGAACTGAAGCTTTCTTT	CASSRTTGGTEAFF
TRBV12-3/TRBV12-4	.	TRBJ2-7	11	.	TGTGTCAGCAGTTTTGCCCACGAGCAGTACTTC	CVSSFAHEQYF
TRBV24-1	.	TRBJ2-5	15	TRBD1	TGTGCCACCAGTAAGGGACAGGGGTACCAAGAGACCCAGTACTTC	CATSKGQGYQETQYF
TRBV7-2	few	TRBJ2-5	15	.	TGTGCCAGCAGCCTAGCGGCCAGGGGGCTAGAGACCCAGTACTTC	CASSLAARGLETQYF
TRBV7-8	few	TRBJ2-1	15	.	TGTGCCAGCAGCTTAGGCAGGGGCTCGAACAATGAGCAGTTCTTC	CASSLGRGSNNEQFF
TRBV5-8	.	TRBJ2-1	15	.	TGTGCCAGCAGCTTGGAGGTAGGGCGGGACAATGAGCAGTTCTTC	CASSLEVGRDNEQFF
TRBV4-2	.	TRBJ2-7	17	TRBD2	TGTGCCAGCAGCCAGTCCCCCTTAGCGGGGTACTCCTACGAGCAGTACTTC	CASSQSPLAGYSYEQYF
TRBV30	many	TRBJ1-1	13	.	TGTGCCTGGACCCATCTTGAGGGAACTGAAGCTTTCTTT	CAWTHLEGTEAFF
TRBV3-1	many	TRBJ2-7	14	.	TGTGCCAGCAGCCAAGTGCGGGGTTCCTACGAGCAGTACTTC	CASSQVRGSYEQYF
TRBV6-2/TRBV6-3	few	TRBJ1-2	15	.	TGTGCCAGCAGTAATCAGGGATGGGGTGTGGGTGGCTACACCTTC	CASSNQGWGVGGYTF
TRBV5-1	.	TRBJ2-5	15	TRBD1	TGCGCCAGCAGCCCTTGGGACAGGGCCCAAGAGACCCAGTACTTC	CASSPWDRAQETQYF
TRBV20-1	.	TRBJ2-2	14	.	TGCAGTGCTAGAGATCCGGTAAACACCGGGGAGCTGTTTTTT	CSARDPVNTGELFF
TRBV3-1	few	TRBJ1-4	19	.	TGTGCCAGCAGCCCAAGACCGGGAGACCCAGAGACAACTAATGAAAAACTGTTTTTT	CASSPRPGDPETTNEKLFF
TRBV27	.	TRBJ2-2	17	TRBD2	TGTGCCAGCAGTTCCTATAGCGGGGGGGCGAACACCGGGGAGCTGTTTTTT	CASSSYSGGANTGELFF
TRBV5-4	.	TRBJ2-5	14	.	TGTGCCAGCAGCCCTTCGGAACGGCAAGAGACCCAGTACTTC	CASSPSERQETQYF
TRBV29-1	.	TRBJ2-7	14	TRBD1	TGCGGCGTCGCCCCGGGACAGGGGGCCTACGAGCAGTACTTC	CGVAPGQGAYEQYF
TRBV14	.	TRBJ2-3	16	.	TGTGCCAGCAGCCAAGGGAGGACCACAAGGTTGGGTACGCAGTATTTT	CASSQGRTTRLGTQYF
TRBV6-2/TRBV6-3	few	TRBJ1-6	14	TRBD1	TGTGCCAGCAGTTATGACAGGGGATCGATCACCCTCCACTTT	CASSYDRGSITLHF